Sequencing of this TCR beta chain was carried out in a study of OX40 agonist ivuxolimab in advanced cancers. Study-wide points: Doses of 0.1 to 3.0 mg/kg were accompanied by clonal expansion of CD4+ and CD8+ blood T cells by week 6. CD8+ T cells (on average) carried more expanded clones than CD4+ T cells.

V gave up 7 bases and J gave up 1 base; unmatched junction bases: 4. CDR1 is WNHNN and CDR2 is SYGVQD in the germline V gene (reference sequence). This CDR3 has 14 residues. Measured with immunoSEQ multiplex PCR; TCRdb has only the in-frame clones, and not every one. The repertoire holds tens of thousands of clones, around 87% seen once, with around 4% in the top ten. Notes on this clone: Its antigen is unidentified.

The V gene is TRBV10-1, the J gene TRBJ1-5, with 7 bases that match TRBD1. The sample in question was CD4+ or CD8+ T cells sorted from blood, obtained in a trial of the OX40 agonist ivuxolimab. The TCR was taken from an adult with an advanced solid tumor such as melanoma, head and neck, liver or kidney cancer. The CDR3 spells CASKDRDSNQPQHF. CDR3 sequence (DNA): TGCGCCAGCAAAGACAGGGACAGCAATCAGCCCCAGCATTTT.